Below are 14 T cell receptor beta chains sequenced from a single sample in a study of shared clonotypes between healthy human individuals. It was CD45RO-negative cells, positively selected for CCR7, that made up naive CD8 cells, with terminally differentiated effector memory CD45RA+ cells excluded. TCRdb's copy holds only in-frame clones and misses some; the assay was immunoSEQ multiplex PCR. The table lists about 2.1 million clones, 90% to 95% of them singletons, with more than 1.5% in the top ten. Sample: naive CD8+ T cells from PBMCs. The receptor set was obtained from a man aged 18 to 30 in good health. Some clones in this sample may be carry-over from other donors' samples.

In its sample, this clone was seen once. This chain uses TRBV4-3 with TRBJ1-1, with D uncertain. CDR3 length: 17 residues. The V gene lost 1 base and the J gene lost 0 bases, with 15 bases spanning the gap. CDR1 LGHNA and CDR2 YSLEER come from the germline V gene. The CDR3 spells CASSQGLSEEMNTEAFF. In DNA, the CDR3 is TGCGCCAGCAGCCAAGGGTTAAGTGAAGAAATGAACACTGAAGCTTTCTTT.

This chain joins TRBV19 and TRBJ1-1, with D possibly TRBD1 on 5 matching bases. CDR3 length equals 15 residues. V was cut by 5 bases and J by 2 bases, with 15 bases left in between. Germline CDR1 and CDR2: LNHDA and SQIVND (reference sequence). The DNA of the CDR3 is TGTGCCAGTAGTGACCCCCGGGGGGGTAACACTGAAGCTTTCTTT. Protein product: CASSDPRGGNTEAFF. Complete variable domain (other parts from reference TRBV19 and TRBJ1-1): DGGITQSPKYLFRKEGQNVTLSCEQNLNHDAMYWYRQDPGQGLRLIYYSQIVNDFQKGDIAEGYSVSREKKESFPLTVTSAQKNPTAFYLCASSDPRGGNTEAFFGQGTRLTVV.

The rearrangement links TRBV5-5 to TRBJ2-1, with a possible D match to TRBD2 (6 bases). Germline V gives CDR1 SGHKS, CDR2 YYEKEE (reference sequence). V was clipped by 4 bases and J by 5 bases, with 16 bases between them. The CDR3 sequence is 15 residues long. CDR3 nucleotide sequence: TGTGCCAGCAGCGACGTGTGGGGGGATAACAATGAGCAGTTCTTC. Protein product: CASSDVWGDNNEQFF.

The rearrangement uses TRBV19 and TRBJ1-1; 10 nucleotides align to TRBD1. Losses at the gene ends were 1 base for V and 3 bases for J; bases not matched to a gene: 11. Per germline, CDR1 LNHDA and CDR2 SQIVND (reference sequence). This CDR3 contains 18 residues. CDR3 sequence reads: CASSIGTGTGASDTEAFF. The CDR3 DNA reads as TGTGCCAGTAGTATAGGAACCGGGACAGGGGCTTCTGACACTGAAGCTTTCTTT.

The chain combines TRBV11-1 with TRBJ2-7, with D unresolved. From germline, CDR1 is SGHAT and CDR2 FQDESV (reference sequence). V gave up 6 bases and J gave up 0 bases, with 9 bases separating them. The CDR3 is 13 residues long. The CDR3 DNA is TGTGCCAGCAGTAAGAGGAGCTCCTACGAGCAGTACTTC. Translation: CASSKRSSYEQYF.

The V and J genes are TRBV19 and TRBJ2-3; D unresolved. Germline CDR1 is LNHDA and CDR2 is SQIVND (reference sequence). Between the trimmed V and J ends, which lost 5 bases and 2 bases, there was a span of 11 bases. The CDR3 has 14 amino acids. CDR3 DNA: TGTGCCAGTAGTCCAGCGCCATACACAGATACGCAGTATTTT. As protein: CASSPAPYTDTQYF.

The rearrangement uses TRBV7-8 and TRBJ2-2, with 8 positions matching TRBD1. CDR1 and CDR2 (germline): SGHVS, FQNEAQ. V gave up 5 bases and J gave up 4 bases; unmatched junction bases: 0. This CDR3 is 13 amino acids long. Here the CDR3 DNA reads TGTGCCAGCAGCGGACAGGGCACCGGGGAGCTGTTTTTT. Protein product: CASSGQGTGELFF.

V gene TRBV11-2 combines with J gene TRBJ2-2; D uncertain. Trimming left V 0 bases short and J 6 bases short, with 8 bases between. This CDR3 spans 14 amino acids. The germline V gene encodes CDR1 SGHAT and CDR2 FQNNGV. The CDR3 loop reads CASSLEASPGELFF. The CDR3 DNA sequence: TGTGCCAGCAGCTTAGAAGCATCCCCCGGGGAGCTGTTTTTT. The variable domain in full, completed from reference TRBV11-2 and TRBJ2-2, reads EAGVAQSPRYKIIEKRQSVAFWCNPISGHATLYWYQQILGQGPKLLIQFQNNGVVDDSQLPKDRFSAERLKGVDSTLKIQPAKLEDSAVYLCASSLEASPGELFFGEGSRLTVL.

V gene TRBV11-2 combines with J gene TRBJ1-2; unclear D gene. Per the germline V gene, CDR1 is SGHAT and CDR2 is FQNNGV. Trimming removed 0 bases at V and 8 bases at J, with 10 bases between. This CDR3 comprises 13 residues. DNA of the CDR3: TGTGCCAGCAGCTTAGATACGGCCCACGGCTACACCTTC. This codes for CASSLDTAHGYTF.

The V and J genes are TRBV9 and TRBJ2-6; TRBD2 might be the D (6 bases). The CDR3 has 18 amino acids. Trimming left V 0 bases short and J 1 base short, with 14 bases between. In germline, CDR1 is SGDLS, CDR2 YYNGEE. CDR3 sequence reads: CASSVVGGLVSGANVLTF. In DNA form, the CDR3 reads TGTGCCAGCAGCGTAGTGGGGGGATTGGTATCTGGGGCCAACGTCCTGACTTTC.

The rearrangement links TRBV7-9 to TRBJ1-5; D unresolved. The length of the CDR3 is 14 residues. Germline V gene data show CDR1 as SEHNR and CDR2 as FQNEAQ (reference sequence). Trimming cost V 1 base and J 4 bases, with 8 bases left between them. The DNA of the CDR3 is TGTGCCAGCAGCTTAGTTCATGAGAATCAGCCCCAGCATTTT. Its translation: CASSLVHENQPQHF.

The genes are TRBV6-8 and TRBJ1-5, with D possibly being TRBD1 (5 bases). Trimming shortened V by 6 bases and J by 0 bases, and 12 bases separated the two germline ends. CDR3 length equals 15 residues. Germline CDR1 reads MNHGY; CDR2 reads SAAAGT. The DNA for the CDR3 is TGTGCCAGCAGAGGGACCCGATCTAGCAATCAGCCCCAGCATTTT. Its translation is CASRGTRSSNQPQHF.

The CDR3 reads CASSVTLAGDDPDTQYF. The CDR3 DNA reads as TGTGCCAGCAGCGTTACTCTAGCGGGAGACGACCCAGATACGCAGTATTTT. The gene calls are TRBV9 and TRBJ2-3; 10 nucleotides line up with TRBD2. This CDR3 has 17 amino acids. The germline V gene has CDR1 SGDLS and CDR2 YYNGEE. Germline trimming cut 2 bases from V and 4 bases from J; bases unmatched to any gene: 10.

CDR3 bases: TGTGCCAGCAGCGCAACAGGGCCCCTCACAGATACGCAGTATTTT. Its protein product is CASSATGPLTDTQYF. This chain uses TRBV9 with TRBJ2-3, with a tentative D call TRBD1 (6 bases). The V end was cut by 3 bases, the J end by 2 bases, with 13 bases between. The V gene's germline CDR1 is SGDLS and CDR2 YYNGEE. This CDR3 region has 15 residues.